This TCR beta chain emerged from a study of immune evolution from preneoplasia to lung adenocarcinoma. Whole-study results and caveats: Later-stage lesions seemingly showed higher T cell density and diversity than normal lung.

The repertoire was sequenced with immunoSEQ multiplex PCR; TCRdb's copy has only in-frame clones and lacks some. Of around 7,500 clones in the sample, 75% to 85% were seen once. About this clone itself: Its target is not known.

H&E slides confirmed each diagnosis, reviewed by two pathologists independently. This receptor was identified in a person between 65 and 79 years old with lung adenocarcinoma. Sequenced input: FFPE minimally invasive lung adenocarcinoma tissue.

CDR3 DNA: TGTGCCAGCAACCCTAGACAGGGCGGGGATACGCAGTATTTT. Translated, it gives CASNPRQGGDTQYF. The chain carries TRBV27 and TRBJ2-3; 7 positions match TRBD1. The germline V gene has CDR1 MNHEY and CDR2 SMNVEV (reference sequence). Trimming removed 7 bases from V and 6 bases from J; junction bases left unmatched: 10. This CDR3 spans 14 amino acids.